A single sample is the source of the 10 T cell receptor beta chains below, sequenced in a study of shared clonotypes between healthy human individuals. Produced via immunoSEQ multiplex PCR; TCRdb's table is partial and in-frame only. The sample consists of 2,500,000 or so clones, approximately 94% of them appearing once. Sequencing was performed on naive CD4+ T cells sorted from blood. Described subset: CD45RA+ positively selected. The receptors were gathered from a man aged 18 to 29 in good health.

This rearrangement joins TRBV10-1 to TRBJ1-4, with 7 nucleotides matching TRBD1. The germline CDR1 and CDR2 sequences are WNHNN and SYGVQD (reference sequence). The CDR3 covers 15 residues. V shed 0 bases, J shed 7 bases, and the junction held 5 bases outside the gene matches. Here the CDR3 reads CASSESPAGGEKLFF. CDR3 DNA sequence: TGCGCCAGCAGTGAGTCCCCCGCAGGGGGTGAAAAACTGTTTTTT.

This clone came up once. This chain connects TRBV9 to TRBJ2-1; D may be TRBD1 or TRBD2 (5 bases each). This CDR3 spans 16 amino acids. CDR1 and CDR2 from the germline V gene are SGDLS and YYNGEE. The ends were cut back, 10 bases at V and 5 bases at J, with 25 bases in the middle. In nucleotides, the CDR3 is TGTGCCTCCGGACAAGAGGGGACCTCAAAGAACAATGAGCAGTTCTTC. This encodes CASGQEGTSKNNEQFF.

A single count supports this clone. The J gene is TRBJ2-1, the V gene TRBV21-1; the D call of TRBD1 is as the table states it, not checked on the DNA. TRBV21-1 is designated a pseudogene. The length of the CDR3 is 17 residues. The CDR3 protein is CASSKGGGTGLKDEQFF. The CDR3 DNA sequence: TGTGCCAGCAGCAAAGGGGGAGGGACAGGGCTTAAGGATGAGCAGTTCTTC.

This clone came up a few times. The same CDR3 can be traced to other DNA sequences in this sample. The chain joins TRBV30 to TRBJ1-3; the D gene is possibly TRBD1 (6 bases). V gave up 0 bases and J gave up 4 bases, with 7 bases separating them. This CDR3 is built from 13 residues. From germline, CDR1 is GTSNPN and CDR2 SVGIG (reference sequence). The CDR3 region is CAWSVGGGNTIYF. CDR3 DNA: TGTGCCTGGAGTGTTGGGGGCGGAAACACCATATATTTT.

The V gene is TRBV7-8, the J gene TRBJ1-4; the D gene is possibly TRBD1 (5 bases). From germline, CDR1 is SGHVS and CDR2 FQNEAQ. Deletions cut 5 bases from V and 8 bases from J, with 15 bases between. The CDR3 length is 14 residues. Written as DNA, the CDR3 is TGTGCCAGCAGCCTCCGGGACCGCGGGGAAAAACTGTTTTTT. Translating gives CASSLRDRGEKLFF.

Notes on this clone: The same CDR3 is also encoded by other DNA sequences in this sample. This chain uses TRBV11-2 with TRBJ2-1; D gene unclear. The CDR3 is 12 amino acids. The V end lost 3 bases, the J end lost 6 bases, and 6 bases lay between the germline ends. Looked up from germline, CDR1 is SGHAT and CDR2 is FQNNGV. The CDR3 coding sequence is TGTGCCAGCAGCTTTCGCGGCAATGAGCAGTTCTTC. Amino acids: CASSFRGNEQFF.

The rearrangement joins TRBV5-3 to TRBJ2-1; D assignment may be TRBD1 or TRBD2 (5 bases each). TRBV5-3 is treated as an ORF (open reading frame) with a function not yet certain. Trimming took off 4 bases at V and 6 bases at J, with 14 bases between the two ends. The CDR3 is made up of 14 amino acids. Here the CDR3 reads CARSPGPAGNEQFF. CDR3 DNA sequence: TGTGCCAGAAGCCCGGGGCCGGCGGGCAATGAGCAGTTCTTC.

The chain links TRBV11-1 to TRBJ2-2; D call uncertain. Germline CDR1 and CDR2: SGHAT and FQDESV (reference sequence). CDR3 length: 16 amino acids. Trimming removed 5 bases at V and 5 bases at J, with 18 bases between. CDR3 DNA: TGTGCCAGCAGCCACCTCCGGGCCCTTAAGACCGGGGAGCTGTTTTTT. Amino acids: CASSHLRALKTGELFF.

This chain uses TRBV6-1 with TRBJ1-2, with TRBD1 matching over 7 bases. The CDR3 contains 15 residues. Losses at the gene ends were 0 bases for V and 2 bases for J; bases not matched to a gene: 3. Germline V lookup: CDR1 MNHNS, CDR2 SASEGT. The CDR3 protein is CASSEAAGQNYGYTF. As DNA, the CDR3 is TGTGCCAGCAGTGAAGCAGCGGGACAGAACTATGGCTACACCTTC.

Remarks on this clone: Other DNA sequences in the same sample also yield this CDR3. The V and J genes are TRBV28 and TRBJ1-1; 8 nucleotides line up with TRBD1. V was pared by 5 bases and J by 2 bases, with 10 bases of the junction left unmatched. The germline gives CDR1 MDHEN, CDR2 SYDVKM. CDR3 length: 16 amino acids. The CDR3 DNA reads as TGTGCCAGCAGTCCTACCGGGACAGGACTAAACACTGAAGCTTTCTTT. Residues: CASSPTGTGLNTEAFF. The full variable domain, with the rest looked up from reference TRBV28 and TRBJ1-1, is DVKVTQSSRYLVKRTGEKVFLECVQDMDHENMFWYRQDPGLGLRLIYFSYDVKMKEKGDIPEGYSVSREKKERFSLILESASTNQTSMYLCASSPTGTGLNTEAFFGQGTRLTVV.